This T cell receptor beta chain is drawn from a study of response to subunit inactivated influenza vaccine. From germline, CDR1 is SGHRS and CDR2 YFSETQ. Trimming took off 5 bases at V and 1 base at J, with 7 bases between the two ends. The CDR3 loop spans 13 amino acids. TCRdb used MiXCR to reprocess the RT-PCR reads, holding one entry per CDR3 protein. Of 500,000 to 550,000 distinct CDR3 sequences in the sample, approximately 22% were seen once. This clonotype was counted a few times. This same sample was also taken into another study, of T cells expressing NK-cell markers. In that study: With UMIs, 5'RACE template switching was used to make TCR beta cDNA.

The sequenced sample was CD4+ T cells sorted from PBMCs, obtained less than 13 days after vaccination. The TCR sequence derives from a man aged 50 to 60 who received an inactivated influenza vaccine. This rearrangement joins TRBV5-1 to TRBJ2-1, with no clear D. In DNA form, the CDR3 reads TGCGCCAGCAGTGTCGATTCCTACAATGAGCAGTTCTTC. Protein sequence: CASSVDSYNEQFF.